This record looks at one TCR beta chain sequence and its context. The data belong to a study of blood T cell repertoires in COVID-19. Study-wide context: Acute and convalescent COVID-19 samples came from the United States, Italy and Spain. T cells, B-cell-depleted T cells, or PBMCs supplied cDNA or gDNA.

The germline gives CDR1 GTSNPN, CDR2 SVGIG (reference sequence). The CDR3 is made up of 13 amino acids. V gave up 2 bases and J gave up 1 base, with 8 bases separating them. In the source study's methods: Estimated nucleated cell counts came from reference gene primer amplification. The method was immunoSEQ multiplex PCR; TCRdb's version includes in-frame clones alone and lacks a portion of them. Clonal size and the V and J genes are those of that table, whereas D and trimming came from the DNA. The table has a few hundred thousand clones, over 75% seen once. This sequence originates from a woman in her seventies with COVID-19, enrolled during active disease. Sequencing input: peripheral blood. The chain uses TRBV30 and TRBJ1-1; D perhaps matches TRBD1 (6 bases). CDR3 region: CAWSQGGNTEAFF. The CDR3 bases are TGTGCCTGGAGTCAAGGGGGGAACACTGAAGCTTTCTTT.